Each of the 26 T cell receptor beta chains below was sequenced from the same sample in a study of T cells after yellow fever vaccination. TCRdb itself ran the 5' RACE reads through MiXCR, one entry per CDR3 protein. The sample lists some 130,000 distinct CDR3 sequences, 5% to 8% seen once, with under 0.8% in the top ten. Sequences were derived from CD4+ T cells sorted from PBMCs, sampled 10 days after the yellow fever booster vaccination. These receptors were obtained from a young man who received the YFV17D yellow fever vaccine.

A remark on this clonotype: A much larger clone lies a single base off, so this may be a read error. The chain links TRBV7-2 to TRBJ2-7; no definite D call. The CDR3 consists of 12 residues. Between the trimmed V and J ends, which lost 5 bases and 8 bases, there was a span of 13 bases. Germline loops: CDR1 SGHTA, CDR2 FQGNSA. The CDR3 is CASSQLGYKQYF. CDR3 nucleotide sequence: TGTGCCAGCAGCCAACTGGGGTACAAGCAGTACTTC.

V gene TRBV15 combines with J gene TRBJ1-3; D not certain. Germline V gene data show CDR1 as LNHNV and CDR2 as YYDKDF (reference sequence). Trimming removed 3 bases at V and 8 bases at J, with 11 bases between. CDR3 length: 13 residues. The CDR3, as DNA: TGTGCCACCAGCAGGTCACCCGTCGACACCATATATTTT. Amino acids: CATSRSPVDTIYF.

The gene calls are TRBV7-2 and TRBJ2-5; D is undetermined. The CDR3 runs to 16 residues. V dropped 5 bases and J dropped 5 bases, with 21 bases sitting between them. Germline CDR1 reads SGHTA; CDR2 reads FQGNSA. CDR3 in amino acids: CASSPRPLARAETQYF. DNA of the CDR3: TGTGCCAGCAGCCCCCGTCCCCTGGCCCGGGCGGAGACCCAGTACTTC.

This clonotype has at least ten counts. This rearrangement joins TRBV9 to TRBJ2-2; no clear D. Per the germline V gene, CDR1 is SGDLS and CDR2 is YYNGEE. The length of the CDR3 is 14 residues. Trimming left V 0 bases short and J 3 bases short, with 6 bases between. The CDR3 region has the DNA TGTGCCAGCAGCGTAGGTGCTGACACCGGGGAGCTGTTTTTT. Its protein is CASSVGADTGELFF.

For this clonotype: A clone one base away is much larger, so this may be a read error. V gene TRBV29-1 combines with J gene TRBJ2-7; D remains unclear. The germline V gene has CDR1 SQVTM and CDR2 ANQGSEA. The CDR3 runs 12 residues. Trimming stripped 6 bases from V and 3 bases from J, with 12 bases between. CDR3 loop: CSVPRGIYEQYF. The CDR3 region has the DNA TGCAGCGTCCCACGCGGTATCTACGAGCAGTACTTC.

This clonotype showed up just a few times. V gene TRBV28 combines with J gene TRBJ2-2, with 8 bases lining up with TRBD1. This CDR3 spans 14 amino acids. With 5 bases clipped from V and 6 bases from J, the junction kept 5 bases outside the gene matches. Germline lookup yields CDR1 MDHEN and CDR2 SYDVKM. The CDR3 reads CASSTTGEPGELFF. The CDR3 nucleotides read TGTGCCAGCAGTACGACAGGGGAGCCCGGGGAGCTGTTTTTT.

V usage is TRBV18 and J usage is TRBJ1-5, with D maybe TRBD1 (5 bases). The CDR3 runs 14 residues. V lost 3 bases and J 7 bases, leaving 13 bases between the germline ends. Germline V CDR1 and CDR2: KGHSH, LQKENI. The DNA for the CDR3 is TGTGCCAGCTCACCCGAACAGGTACGACAGCCCCAGCATTTT. This translates into CASSPEQVRQPQHF.

This clonotype showed up many times. The CDR3 coding sequence is TGTGCCAGCAGCTTAGAAAGCGGGAGGAGTTACGAGCAGTACTTC. This sequence encodes CASSLESGRSYEQYF. The gene calls are TRBV7-2 and TRBJ2-7, with 9 bases lining up with TRBD2. The germline V gene encodes CDR1 SGHTA and CDR2 FQGNSA. V dropped 1 base and J dropped 4; count of bases not matched to a gene: 5. The length of the CDR3 is 15 residues.

This clonotype was seen at least ten times. This chain links TRBV12-3 or TRBV12-4 with TRBJ2-2; 11 positions agree with TRBD2. V was pared by 6 bases and J by 5 bases, with 8 bases of the junction left unmatched. This CDR3 is 16 amino acids long. The CDR3 nucleotides are TGTGCCAGCAGGAGACTAGCGGGACTTGGGACCGGGGAGCTGTTTTTT. Translated, it gives CASRRLAGLGTGELFF.

Concerning this clonotype: This may stem from a read error, because a much larger clone lies one nucleotide away. The V call is TRBV20-1, the J call TRBJ1-1; a possible D gene is TRBD1 (5 bases). The CDR3 is 15 amino acids. The germline V gene encodes CDR1 DFQATT and CDR2 SNEGSKA (reference sequence). DNA for the CDR3: TGCGGTGCTAGGGGCCTCGGGACTCTAAACACTGAAGCTTTCTTT. Residues: CGARGLGTLNTEAFF.

This clonotype was found many times. The chain is built from TRBV9 and TRBJ1-6, with a tentative D call TRBD1 (5 bases). Germline loops: CDR1 SGDLS, CDR2 YYNGEE. This CDR3 has 12 amino acids. Trimming shortened V by 5 bases and J by 8 bases, and 8 bases separated the two germline ends. The CDR3 DNA follows: TGTGCCAGCAGGCTGGGGGATTCACCCCTCCACTTT. It specifies CASRLGDSPLHF.

The chain employs TRBV9 and TRBJ2-2; D is perhaps TRBD1 (6 bases). The CDR3 contains 15 residues. V was trimmed by 0 bases and J by 4 bases, leaving 10 bases between them. Germline lookup yields CDR1 SGDLS and CDR2 YYNGEE. CDR3 sequence reads: CASSVGVGGTGELFF. The CDR3 nucleotides are TGTGCCAGCAGCGTAGGGGTAGGGGGCACCGGGGAGCTGTTTTTT.

This clonotype was detected ten times or more. The chain couples TRBV12-3 or TRBV12-4 to TRBJ2-7; 7 bases match TRBD1. The CDR3 loop spans 13 amino acids. The ends lost 6 bases at V and 9 bases at J; junction bases unmatched: 11. CDR3 loop: CASRKTGVDVQYF. The CDR3 nucleotides read TGTGCCAGCAGAAAAACAGGGGTGGATGTGCAGTACTTC.

This clonotype was found many times. This rearrangement joins TRBV24-1 to TRBJ1-4; a weak D match, TRBD1 (6 bases). Germline CDR1 KGHDR, CDR2 SFDVKD. The V gene lost 4 bases and the J gene lost 8 bases, with 19 bases spanning the gap. CDR3 length: 16 amino acids. CDR3 in amino acids: CATSEPLQGYPEKLFF. The CDR3, as DNA: TGTGCCACCAGTGAACCACTCCAGGGGTATCCGGAAAAACTGTTTTTT.

This clonotype was counted only a few times. The chain is built from TRBV7-9 and TRBJ2-1; TRBD2 matches 8 bases. The J segment lost 2 bases and the V segment lost 10 bases, leaving 16 bases of the junction unmatched. The V gene's germline CDR1 is SEHNR and CDR2 FQNEAQ (reference sequence). CDR3 length: 17 residues. CDR3 sequence: CATSGTSQWFPYNEQFF. The CDR3 nucleotides are TGTGCCACCTCCGGGACTAGTCAATGGTTCCCCTACAATGAGCAGTTCTTC. Complete variable domain (other parts from reference TRBV7-9 and TRBJ2-1): DTGVSQNPRHKITKRGQNVTFRCDPISEHNRLYWYRQTLGQGPEFLTYFQNEAQLEKSRLLSDRFSAERPKGSFSTLEIQRTEQGDSAMYLCATSGTSQWFPYNEQFFGPGTRLTVL.

This clonotype was observed a few times. The junction does not match germline at one end; this may be a read error. J is TRBJ2-5 and V is TRBV3-1, with 11 bases matching TRBD2. Germline lookup yields CDR1 LGHDT and CDR2 YNNKEL (reference sequence). CDR3 size: 17 residues. CDR3 DNA: TGTACCAGCAGGACCACTAGCGGGAGTGAGTACCAAGAGACCCAGTACTTC. Translation gives CTSRTTSGSEYQETQYF.

At least ten counts were recorded for this clonotype. The chain employs TRBV29-1 and TRBJ2-7, with TRBD1 identical over 7 bases. The CDR3 consists of 14 residues. The germline V gene has CDR1 SQVTM and CDR2 ANQGSEA. V lost 4 bases to trimming and J lost 4 bases; unmatched junction nucleotides: 10. The CDR3 DNA reads as TGCAGCGTTGGACCAACGGCAGGGGGATACGAGCAGTACTTC. The encoded protein is CSVGPTAGGYEQYF.

This chain connects TRBV11-3 to TRBJ2-2; either TRBD1 or TRBD2 may supply D (7 bases each). Germline CDR1 and CDR2: SGHNT and YENEEA. Trimming cost V 4 bases and J 5 bases, with 14 bases left between them. The CDR3 runs to 15 residues. CDR3 protein: CASSSLQGGTGELFF. Written as DNA, the CDR3 is TGTGCCAGCAGCTCCCTCCAGGGGGGGACCGGGGAGCTGTTTTTT.

The V and J genes are TRBV18 and TRBJ2-3; D not certain. The V end was cut by 4 bases, the J end by 2 bases, with 7 bases between. Germline V CDR1 and CDR2: KGHSH, LQKENI. The CDR3 has 13 residues. The CDR3 DNA follows: TGTGCCAGCTCACTTTTCGTCACAGATACGCAGTATTTT. Its protein product is CASSLFVTDTQYF. The variable domain in full, completed from reference TRBV18 and TRBJ2-3, reads NAGVMQNPRHLVRRRGQEARLRCSPMKGHSHVYWYRQLPEEGLKFMVYLQKENIIDESGMPKERFSAEFPKEGPSILRIQQVVRGDSAAYFCASSLFVTDTQYFGPGTRLTVL.

This clonotype was recorded at least ten times. The V and J genes are TRBV5-1 and TRBJ2-1; the D gene is possibly TRBD2 (6 bases). CDR1 and CDR2 from the germline V gene are SGHRS and YFSETQ. V gave up 3 bases and J gave up 2 bases, with 9 bases separating them. This CDR3 has 14 residues. The CDR3 region is CASSYGSPYNEQFF. As DNA, the CDR3 is TGCGCCAGCAGCTACGGGAGTCCCTACAATGAGCAGTTCTTC.

In the case of this clonotype: A much larger clonotype is one base distant, so this may be a read error. The final CDR3 position lacks the conserved phenylalanine or tryptophan, pointing to a likely read error. V usage is TRBV6-2 or TRBV6-3 and J usage is TRBJ2-5; perhaps D is TRBD1 or TRBD2 (5 bases each). Germline-derived CDR1 and CDR2 are MNHEY and SVGEGT. Trimming took off 5 bases at V and 11 bases at J, with 12 bases between the two ends. The CDR3 is made up of 11 amino acids. CDR3 in amino acids: CASSILGPQYL. CDR3 nucleotides: TGTGCCAGCAGTATACTGGGACCACAGTACCTC.

There are many counts of this clonotype. V usage is TRBV20-1 and J usage is TRBJ2-7, with no clear D. This CDR3 region has 12 residues. V lost 3 bases, J lost 2 bases, and 8 bases lay in between. Germline-derived CDR1 and CDR2 are DFQATT and SNEGSKA (reference sequence). CDR3 nucleotide sequence: TGCAGTGCTAGTCCCCAACCCTACGAGCAGTACTTC. Its protein is CSASPQPYEQYF.

Concerning this clonotype itself: This could be a read error, since a much larger clone is one nucleotide away. The genes are TRBV12-3 or TRBV12-4 and TRBJ1-2, with 8 nucleotides matching TRBD1. J lost 9 bases, V lost 6 bases, and 3 bases had no gene match. The CDR3 covers 11 residues. CDR3 sequence (DNA): TGTGCCAGCAGCAGGGGGCTGCGCTACACCTTC. Translated, it gives CASSRGLRYTF.

This clonotype was recorded many times. The V gene is TRBV12-3 or TRBV12-4, the J gene TRBJ2-6; 11 bases match TRBD1. There are 17 residues in the CDR3. Losses at the gene ends were 8 bases for V and 0 bases for J; bases not matched to a gene: 6. CDR3 residues: CASGTGTGGSGANVLTF. The CDR3 DNA reads TGTGCCAGCGGGACCGGGACAGGGGGCTCTGGGGCCAACGTCCTGACTTTC.

Comments on this clonotype: A much larger clone sits a single nucleotide away, making a read error possible. V gene TRBV28 combines with J gene TRBJ2-1; possible D gene TRBD1, 6 bases. This CDR3 has 16 residues. Germline CDR1 MDHEN, CDR2 SYDVKM. V was trimmed by 5 bases and J by 1 base, leaving 15 bases between them. In nucleotides, the CDR3 is TGTGCCAGCAGTAAATACAGGGCGGTGTCCTACAATGAGCAGTTCTTC. Encoded protein: CASSKYRAVSYNEQFF.

This clonotype has more than one count but fewer than ten. This chain joins TRBV15 and TRBJ2-7; 10 positions agree with TRBD2. Germline V gene lookup returns CDR1 LNHNV and CDR2 YYDKDF (reference sequence). Trimming at V came to 5 bases and at J to 4 bases, leaving 20 bases not matched to a gene. The CDR3 spans 19 residues. CDR3 sequence (DNA): TGTGCCACCAGCGCCCGAAAGGGAACCCCGGGACTAGCGTATTACGAGCAGTACTTC. It specifies CATSARKGTPGLAYYEQYF.